A selection of T cell receptor beta chains follows, all from one sample in a study of T cell responses to AZD1222 COVID-19 vaccine. Libraries were prepared by immunoSEQ multiplex PCR; TCRdb keeps only in-frame clonotypes and omits some of them. The sample lists over 150,000 clones, less than 95% occurring once. This specimen consisted of peripheral blood, obtained on day 0 of AZD1222 vaccination. These receptors all stem from an adult in good health. CDR3s leave out the opening cysteine and the closing phenylalanine or tryptophan. D genes are given only for firm matches.

12 | TRBJ2-2 | TRBV9 | NA | ASSELAAGGELF
13 | TRBJ2-2 | TRBV5-1 | NA | ASSLRGPDTGELF
11 | TRBJ2-1 | TRBV5-6 | NA | ASSLGAGGPQF
12 | TRBJ2-3 | TRBV6-4 | TRBD1 | ASSEGTGADTQY
13 | TRBJ1-6 | TRBV2 | TRBD1 | ASSGETGMNSPLH
12 | TRBJ2-5 | TRBV2 | TRBD2 | ASSGLAGEETQY
15 | TRBJ2-3 | TRBV7-6 | TRBD2 | ASSSGIRGGTPDTQY
14 | TRBJ1-5 | TRBV6-6 | NA | ASSYSLRQVKQPQH
12 | TRBJ1-4 | TRBV7-2 | NA | ASSFGRGNEKLF
13 | TRBJ1-5 | TRBV7-6 | NA | ASSLDTGNNQPQH
10 | TRBJ2-3 | TRBV7-8 | NA | ASSLDRRTQY
12 | TRBJ2-1 | TRBV3-1/TRBV3-2 | NA | ASSQERAYNEQF
11 | TRBJ2-7 | TRBV5-1 | NA | ASSLAARDEQY
13 | TRBJ2-2 | TRBV29-1 | TRBD2 | SVSQLAGRNGELF
15 | TRBJ2-1 | TRBV27 | TRBD2 | ASSLNGAGVGRNEQF
12 | TRBJ1-6 | TRBV2 | NA | ASSGTAAGAPLH
13 | TRBJ1-5 | TRBV6-5 | NA | ASSYSVSATQPQH
14 | TRBJ2-1 | TRBV10-3 | TRBD2 | AISESGGGLTDEQF
13 | TRBJ2-3 | TRBV24-1 | TRBD1 | ATGPGQGAVDTQY
14 | TRBJ2-5 | TRBV15 | TRBD1 | ATSREAGQGQETQY
13 | TRBJ2-3 | TRBV10-3 | TRBD1 | ASNAGQGVPDTQY
15 | TRBJ1-1 | TRBV5-4 | TRBD1 | ASSLQGGGAMNTEAF
11 | TRBJ2-7 | TRBV7-6 | NA | ASSQGTYYEQY
12 | TRBJ1-1 | TRBV19 | NA | ASSSQGDGTEAF
12 | TRBJ1-2 | TRBV6-5 | NA | ASKAAGSNYGYT
9 | TRBJ2-5 | TRBV19 | NA | ASRTGETQY